A single sample gave rise to the 14 T cell receptor beta chains below, sequenced in a study of cytomegalovirus exposure and HLA in healthy donors. Primers for the PCR totalled 60 Vbeta and 13 Jbeta. Clones were read by immunoSEQ multiplex PCR, and TCRdb kept only the in-frame ones, dropping some. Among about 140,000 clones listed, 73% were seen once. Source material: PBMCs. The source is a human donor in good health.

This chain joins TRBV21-1 and TRBJ2-7; the DNA was not used to check the table's D call, TRBD1. TRBV21-1 is marked as a pseudogene. The CDR3 spans 15 residues. CDR3: CASSPRDRGSYEQYF. The CDR3 DNA is TGTGCCAGCAGTCCCCGGGACAGGGGTTCCTACGAGCAGTACTTC.

This clone occurred a few times. This chain connects TRBV2 to TRBJ1-2; unclear D gene. The V end lost 0 bases, the J end lost 4 bases, and 12 bases lay between the germline ends. The CDR3 is made up of 15 amino acids. CDR1 is SNHLY, CDR2 FYNNEI, per germline. The CDR3 protein is CASSEAVSRSYGYTF. In DNA, the CDR3 is TGTGCCAGCAGTGAAGCGGTGTCCCGTAGCTATGGCTACACCTTC.

As DNA, the CDR3 is TGTGCCAGCAGCTTAGGCCGGGACCAAGAGACCCAGTACTTC. This gives the protein CASSLGRDQETQYF. The chain uses TRBV11-3 and TRBJ2-5; D unresolved. The CDR3 has 14 amino acids. CDR1 is SGHNT and CDR2 is YENEEA in the germline V gene. V dropped 1 base and J dropped 0 bases, with 6 bases sitting between them.

About this clone: The junction shows a germline mismatch at one end, possibly a read error. The chain has TRBV2 and TRBJ1-1, with unresolved D. Germline V gene data show CDR1 as SNHLY and CDR2 as FYNNEI. This CDR3 has 10 amino acids. The CDR3 sequence: CASREGPSIF. DNA for the CDR3: TGTGCCAGCAGGGAAGGGCCTAGTATCTTT.

The table lists this clone with a few counts. This chain connects TRBV7-9 to TRBJ2-1; D not certain. V was cut by 2 bases and J by 0 bases, with 5 bases left in between. Per the germline V gene, CDR1 is SEHNR and CDR2 is FQNEAQ (reference sequence). CDR3 size: 14 residues. CDR3 amino acids: CASSLMSSYNEQFF. For the CDR3, the DNA is TGTGCCAGCAGCTTAATGAGCTCCTACAATGAGCAGTTCTTC.

The chain carries TRBV5-6 and TRBJ1-5, with no clear D. The V end lost 5 bases, the J end lost 4 bases, and 13 bases lay between the germline ends. CDR1 and CDR2 from the germline V gene are SGHDT and YYEEEE. This CDR3 is built from 14 residues. CDR3 loop: CASSLRGRNQPQHF. The DNA of the CDR3 is TGTGCCAGCAGTTTACGAGGGAGAAATCAGCCCCAGCATTTT.

This clone was counted once. The chain has TRBV7-3 and TRBJ1-1; D not resolved. The V end was cut by 3 bases, the J end by 1 base, with 6 bases between. Per germline, CDR1 SGHTA and CDR2 FQGTGA. This CDR3 region has 13 residues. As DNA, the CDR3 is TGTGCCAGCAGCTTTACTGAGAACACTGAAGCTTTCTTT. It is translated as CASSFTENTEAFF.

The chain recombines TRBV5-4 with TRBJ1-1, with TRBD1 as a possible D gene (6 bases). The CDR3 spans 14 residues. The germline V gene encodes CDR1 SGHNT and CDR2 YYREEE (reference sequence). Trimming stripped 4 bases from V and 1 base from J, with 11 bases between. The DNA of the CDR3 is TGTGCCAGCAGCCGGGCGACAGGGAACACTGAAGCTTTCTTT. Translated, it gives CASSRATGNTEAFF. Full variable domain (remainder filled in from reference TRBV5-4 and TRBJ1-1): ETGVTQSPTHLIKTRGQQVTLRCSSQSGHNTVSWYQQALGQGPQFIFQYYREEENGRGNFPPRFSGLQFPNYSSELNVNALELDDSALYLCASSRATGNTEAFFGQGTRLTVV.

J is TRBJ2-7 and V is TRBV11-2, with a weak D call TRBD2 (6 bases). The germline CDR1 and CDR2 sequences are SGHAT and FQNNGV. Trimming cost V 5 bases and J 2 bases, with 10 bases left between them. The CDR3 covers 13 residues. CDR3 DNA: TGTGCCAGCAGCCAGGGACTTACCTACGAGCAGTACTTC. This encodes CASSQGLTYEQYF.

This clone showed up just a few times. The J gene is TRBJ1-1, the V gene TRBV4-2; D gene uncertain. V was pared by 1 base and J by 1 base, with 7 bases between. The CDR3 is 14 amino acids. Germline CDR1 and CDR2: LGHNA and YNFKEQ. The CDR3 DNA reads as TGTGCCAGCAGCCAAGCCCCTCCGAACACTGAAGCTTTCTTT. It encodes CASSQAPPNTEAFF.

The chain employs TRBV29-1 and TRBJ2-6; D is undetermined. Germline CDR1 is SQVTM and CDR2 is ANQGSEA. The CDR3 contains 16 residues. The V end lost 2 bases, the J end lost 0 bases, and 11 bases lay between the germline ends. CDR3 coding DNA: TGCAGCGTTGAAACGACACCCTCCTCTGGGGCCAACGTCCTGACTTTC. Translated, it gives CSVETTPSSGANVLTF. The whole variable domain, filled in from reference TRBV29-1 and TRBJ2-6, reads SAVISQKPSRDICQRGTSLTIQCQVDSQVTMMFWYRQQPGQSLTLIATANQGSEATYESGFVIDKFPISRPNLTFSTLTVSNMSPEDSSIYLCSVETTPSSGANVLTFGAGSRLTVL.

This clone was recorded a few times. This chain joins TRBV5-1 and TRBJ2-3; D may be TRBD2 (5 bases). V shed 6 bases and J shed 0 bases, with 11 bases lying between them. From germline, CDR1 is SGHRS and CDR2 YFSETQ. There are 14 residues in the CDR3. The CDR3 spells CASNQRKSTDTQYF. The CDR3 DNA reads as TGCGCCAGCAACCAGCGGAAGAGCACAGATACGCAGTATTTT.

The chain combines TRBV4-1 with TRBJ1-6; 8 nucleotides align to TRBD1. Germline CDR1 and CDR2: MGHRA and YSYEKL. V shed 3 bases and J 9 bases; nucleotides not matched to a gene: 4. The CDR3 runs 14 residues. The CDR3 sequence is CASSHQGAISPLHF. As DNA, the CDR3 is TGCGCCAGCAGCCACCAGGGGGCGATTTCACCCCTCCACTTT.

The V call is TRBV13, the J call TRBJ2-1, with 9 bases matching TRBD1. V was clipped by 6 bases and J by 3 bases; unmatched bases: 6. This CDR3 spans 15 amino acids. Germline CDR1 and CDR2: PRHDT and FYEKMQ (reference sequence). Here the CDR3 DNA reads TGTGCCAGCAGTACCAGGGACAGGGACTACAATGAGCAGTTCTTC. Amino acids: CASSTRDRDYNEQFF. The entire variable domain, with the rest obtained from reference TRBV13 and TRBJ2-1, is as follows: AAGVIQSPRHLIKEKRETATLKCYPIPRHDTVYWYQQGPGQDPQFLISFYEKMQSDKGSIPDRFSAQQFSDYHSELNMSSLELGDSALYFCASSTRDRDYNEQFFGPGTRLTVL.